The following is a TCR beta chain sequence with its context. Construction of TCR beta libraries was performed using quantitative 5'-RACE with molecular barcodes. TCRdb fed the 5' RACE reads into MiXCR, producing one record per CDR3 protein. The table has 200,000 or so distinct CDR3 sequences, about a quarter seen once; the top ten hold 6.6%. V shed 6 bases and J shed 7 bases, with 16 bases lying between them. The germline V gene encodes CDR1 MNHNS and CDR2 SASEGT. The CDR3 covers 14 residues. The data derive from a study of CD8 T cells in ankylosing spondylitis. Material for sequencing was blood, either unsorted or a sorted T cell fraction (not recorded which). The rearrangement uses TRBV6-1 and TRBJ2-4, with no clear D. This clonotype was obtained from a male donor with ankylosing spondylitis or in good health (not recorded which). This CDR3 is CASSAGPASNIQYF. CDR3 in DNA: TGTGCCAGCAGCGCCGGACCGGCCTCGAACATTCAGTACTTC.